This TCR beta chain is drawn from a study of blood T cell repertoires in COVID-19. Across the whole study: Samples came from the United States, Italy and Spain, spanning acute and convalescent COVID-19. T cells, B-cell-depleted T cells, or PBMCs provided the cDNA or gDNA that served as material.

Germline lookup yields CDR1 KGHDR and CDR2 SFDVKD. Trimming took off 5 bases at V and 0 bases at J, with 13 bases between the two ends. CDR3 size: 16 residues. In the original analysis: Using reference gene primer amplification, nucleated cell counts were estimated. Method: immunoSEQ multiplex PCR; TCRdb's copy keeps in-frame clones and lacks some. D and trimming were read from the DNA, whereas the V and J calls and clone size are those reported in that table. The repertoire includes hundreds of thousands of clones, roughly 90% of them detected once, and roughly 4.1% sits in the top ten. The receptor was isolated from a woman between 45 and 60 years old with active or convalescent COVID-19. Specimen: peripheral blood. V usage is TRBV24-1 and J usage is TRBJ2-1; D ambiguous. The CDR3: CATSGMRSNSYNEQFF. CDR3 nucleotide sequence: TGTGCCACCAGTGGAATGCGGAGCAACTCCTACAATGAGCAGTTCTTC.